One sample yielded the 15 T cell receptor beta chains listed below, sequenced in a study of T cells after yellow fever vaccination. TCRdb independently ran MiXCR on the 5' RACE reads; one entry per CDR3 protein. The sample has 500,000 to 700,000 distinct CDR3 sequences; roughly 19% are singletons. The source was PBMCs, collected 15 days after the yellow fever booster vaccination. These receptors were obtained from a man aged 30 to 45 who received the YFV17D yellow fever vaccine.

The CDR3 here is CASSRGDRVYEQYF. CDR3 nucleotides: TGTGCCAGTAGTCGCGGGGACAGGGTCTACGAGCAGTACTTC. The chain joins TRBV19 to TRBJ2-7; 9 nucleotides align to TRBD1. The CDR3 spans 14 residues. Looked up from germline, CDR1 is LNHDA and CDR2 is SQIVND (reference sequence). Germline trimming cut 5 bases from V and 3 bases from J; bases unmatched to any gene: 5.

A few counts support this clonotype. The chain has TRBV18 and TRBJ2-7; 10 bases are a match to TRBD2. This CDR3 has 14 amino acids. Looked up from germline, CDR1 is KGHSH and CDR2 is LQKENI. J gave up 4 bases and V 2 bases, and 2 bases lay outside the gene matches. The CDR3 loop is CASSPKLAGYEQYF. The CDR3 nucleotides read TGTGCCAGCTCACCAAAACTAGCGGGATACGAGCAGTACTTC.

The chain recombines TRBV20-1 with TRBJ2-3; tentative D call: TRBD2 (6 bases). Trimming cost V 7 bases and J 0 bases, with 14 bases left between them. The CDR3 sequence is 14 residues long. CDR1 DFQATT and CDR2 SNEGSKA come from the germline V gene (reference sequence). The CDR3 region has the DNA TGCAGTGAACGGGGGTCTGCGAGCACAGATACGCAGTATTTT. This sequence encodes CSERGSASTDTQYF.

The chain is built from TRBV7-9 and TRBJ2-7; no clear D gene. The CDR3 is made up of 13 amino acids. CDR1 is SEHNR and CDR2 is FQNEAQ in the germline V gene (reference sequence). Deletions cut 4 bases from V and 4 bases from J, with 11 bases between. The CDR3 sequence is CASSSSDQYEQYF. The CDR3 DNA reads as TGTGCCAGCAGCTCTTCCGACCAGTACGAGCAGTACTTC.

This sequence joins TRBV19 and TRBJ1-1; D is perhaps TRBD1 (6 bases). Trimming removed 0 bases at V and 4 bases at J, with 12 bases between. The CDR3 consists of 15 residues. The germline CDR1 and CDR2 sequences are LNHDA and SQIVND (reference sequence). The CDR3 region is CASSIDRDIITEAFF. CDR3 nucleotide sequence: TGTGCCAGTAGTATAGATAGGGACATTATCACTGAAGCTTTCTTT.

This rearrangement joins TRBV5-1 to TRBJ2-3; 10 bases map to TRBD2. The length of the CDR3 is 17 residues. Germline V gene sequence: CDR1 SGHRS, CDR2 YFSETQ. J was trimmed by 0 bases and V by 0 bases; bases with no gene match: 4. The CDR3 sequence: CASSLGTSGTSTDTQYF. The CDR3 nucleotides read TGCGCCAGCAGCTTGGGGACTAGCGGAACAAGCACAGATACGCAGTATTTT.

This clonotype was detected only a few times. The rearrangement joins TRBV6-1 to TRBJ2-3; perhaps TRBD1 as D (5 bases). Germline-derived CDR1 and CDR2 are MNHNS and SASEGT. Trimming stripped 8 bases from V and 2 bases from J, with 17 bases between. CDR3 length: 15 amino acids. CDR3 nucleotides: TGTGCCAGCTCTAAGGGGCCTTTTTTCACAGATACGCAGTATTTT. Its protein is CASSKGPFFTDTQYF.

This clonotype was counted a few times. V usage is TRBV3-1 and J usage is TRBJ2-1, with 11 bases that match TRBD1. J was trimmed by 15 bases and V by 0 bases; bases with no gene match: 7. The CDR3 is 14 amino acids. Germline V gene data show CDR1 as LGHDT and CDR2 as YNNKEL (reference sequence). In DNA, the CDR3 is TGTGCCAGCAGCCAAGATGGGACAGGGGGAAGACGGTTCTTC. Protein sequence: CASSQDGTGGRRFF.

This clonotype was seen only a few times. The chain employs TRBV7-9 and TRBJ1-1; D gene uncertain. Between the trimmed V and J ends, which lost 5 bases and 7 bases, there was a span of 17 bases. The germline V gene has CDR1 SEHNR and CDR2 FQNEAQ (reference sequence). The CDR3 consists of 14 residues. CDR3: CASSLRSSLYEAFF. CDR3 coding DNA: TGTGCCAGCAGCCTCAGGTCCTCCTTATATGAAGCTTTCTTT. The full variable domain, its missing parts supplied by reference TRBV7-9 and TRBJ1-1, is DTGVSQNPRHKITKRGQNVTFRCDPISEHNRLYWYRQTLGQGPEFLTYFQNEAQLEKSRLLSDRFSAERPKGSFSTLEIQRTEQGDSAMYLCASSLRSSLYEAFFGQGTRLTVV.

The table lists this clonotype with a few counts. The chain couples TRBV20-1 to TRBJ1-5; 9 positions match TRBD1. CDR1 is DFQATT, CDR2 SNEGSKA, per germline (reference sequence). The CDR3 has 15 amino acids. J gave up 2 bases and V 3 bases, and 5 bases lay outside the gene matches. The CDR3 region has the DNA TGCAGTGCTAGGGGGGACAGGGCCGGCAATCAGCCCCAGCATTTT. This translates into CSARGDRAGNQPQHF.

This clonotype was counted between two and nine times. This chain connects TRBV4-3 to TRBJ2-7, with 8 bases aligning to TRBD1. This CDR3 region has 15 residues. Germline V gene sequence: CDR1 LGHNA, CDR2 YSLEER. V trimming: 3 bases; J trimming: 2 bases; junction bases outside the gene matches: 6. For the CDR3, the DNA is TGCGCCAGCAGCCACGCCGGGACAGGCACCTACGAGCAGTACTTC. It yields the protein CASSHAGTGTYEQYF.

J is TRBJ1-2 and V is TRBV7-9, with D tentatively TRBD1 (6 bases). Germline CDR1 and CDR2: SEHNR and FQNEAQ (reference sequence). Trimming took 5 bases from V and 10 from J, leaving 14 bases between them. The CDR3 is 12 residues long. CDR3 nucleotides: TGTGCCAGCAGCCCGGGGGGGCCCGTCTACACCTTC. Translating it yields CASSPGGPVYTF.

The CDR3 DNA is TGTGCCAGCATCCTGAATGGGGGCAATGAGCAGTTCTTC. This sequence encodes CASILNGGNEQFF. The J gene is TRBJ2-1, the V gene TRBV12-3 or TRBV12-4; either TRBD1 or TRBD2 may supply D (5 bases each). This CDR3 has 13 residues. Trimming stripped 7 bases from V and 6 bases from J, with 13 bases between.

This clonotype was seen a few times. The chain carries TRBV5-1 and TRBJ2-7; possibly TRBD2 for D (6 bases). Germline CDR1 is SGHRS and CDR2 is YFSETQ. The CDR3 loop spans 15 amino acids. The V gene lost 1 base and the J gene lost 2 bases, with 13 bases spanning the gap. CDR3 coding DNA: TGCGCCAGCAGCTTGAGCGCTAGCGCCACCTACGAGCAGTACTTC. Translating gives CASSLSASATYEQYF.

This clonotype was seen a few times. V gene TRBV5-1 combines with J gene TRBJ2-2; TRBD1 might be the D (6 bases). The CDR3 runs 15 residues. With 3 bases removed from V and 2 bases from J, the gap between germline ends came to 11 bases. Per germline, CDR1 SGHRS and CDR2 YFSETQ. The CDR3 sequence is CASSWVGANTGELFF. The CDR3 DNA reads TGCGCCAGCAGCTGGGTGGGGGCCAACACCGGGGAGCTGTTTTTT.